These T cell receptor beta chains were read from a single sample in a study of shared clonotypes between healthy human individuals. Assay: immunoSEQ multiplex PCR; the TCRdb copy retains only in-frame clones and omits some. The data contain about 1.5 million clones, 95% to 99% of them singletons. Sample: naive CD4+ T cells sorted from blood. The source is a man aged 25-45 years in good health. The CDR3 runs from the conserved cysteine through the conserved F or W. Each record gives: V gene, D gene, J gene, clone size, CDR3 protein, CDR3 DNA. The D gene is left open where the match is weak. Only part of the rows carry a size: once, few, many, or a class if the clone is expanded.

V gene: TRBV15
D gene: -
J gene: TRBJ2-6
clone size: -
CDR3 protein: CATSTPQAMGASGANVLTF
CDR3 DNA: TGTGCCACCAGCACGCCACAGGCGATGGGGGCCTCTGGGGCCAACGTCCTGACTTTC

V gene: TRBV7-2
D gene: -
J gene: TRBJ2-7
clone size: -
CDR3 protein: CASSLKLGRSYEQYF
CDR3 DNA: TGTGCCAGCAGCTTAAAACTGGGACGGTCCTACGAGCAGTACTTC

V gene: TRBV6-5
D gene: -
J gene: TRBJ2-1
clone size: -
CDR3 protein: CASSYSEWSYNEQFF
CDR3 DNA: TGTGCCAGCAGTTACTCGGAGTGGTCCTACAATGAGCAGTTCTTC

V gene: TRBV18
D gene: -
J gene: TRBJ1-1
clone size: once
CDR3 protein: CASSPPRRGGTEAFF
CDR3 DNA: TGTGCCAGCTCACCACCCCGCAGGGGCGGCACTGAAGCTTTCTTT

V gene: TRBV28
D gene: -
J gene: TRBJ1-2
clone size: -
CDR3 protein: CASSWYSRYGYTF
CDR3 DNA: TGTGCCAGCAGTTGGTACAGTAGATATGGCTACACCTTC

V gene: TRBV10-3
D gene: -
J gene: TRBJ2-7
clone size: once
CDR3 protein: CAISTERSYEQYF
CDR3 DNA: TGTGCCATCAGCACCGAACGCTCCTACGAGCAGTACTTC

V gene: TRBV5-4
D gene: -
J gene: TRBJ2-5
clone size: -
CDR3 protein: CASSLTAQETQYF
CDR3 DNA: TGTGCCAGCAGCTTGACTGCACAAGAGACCCAGTACTTC

V gene: TRBV27
D gene: TRBD1
J gene: TRBJ1-2
clone size: -
CDR3 protein: CASSSYRDRERRGYTF
CDR3 DNA: TGTGCCAGCAGTTCCTACCGGGACAGAGAGCGGCGTGGCTACACCTTC

V gene: TRBV10-3
D gene: -
J gene: TRBJ1-3
clone size: -
CDR3 protein: CAITPGGNTIYF
CDR3 DNA: TGTGCCATCACCCCAGGGGGAAACACCATATATTTT

V gene: TRBV6-1
D gene: -
J gene: TRBJ1-2
clone size: once
CDR3 protein: CASSSQTVSYGYTF
CDR3 DNA: TGTGCCAGCAGTTCCCAGACAGTCTCCTATGGCTACACCTTC

V gene: TRBV5-6
D gene: TRBD2
J gene: TRBJ2-5
clone size: -
CDR3 protein: CASSHWVAGGPWETQYF
CDR3 DNA: TGTGCCAGCAGCCATTGGGTAGCGGGAGGGCCGTGGGAGACCCAGTACTTC

V gene: TRBV4-1
D gene: TRBD1
J gene: TRBJ2-7
clone size: -
CDR3 protein: CASSQAAKTGNFYEQYF
CDR3 DNA: TGCGCCAGCAGCCAAGCCGCAAAGACAGGGAACTTCTACGAGCAGTACTTC

V gene: TRBV5-4
D gene: TRBD2
J gene: TRBJ2-1
clone size: -
CDR3 protein: CASSDSGINNEQFF
CDR3 DNA: TGTGCCAGCAGCGATAGCGGGATTAACAATGAGCAGTTCTTC

V gene: TRBV2
D gene: TRBD2
J gene: TRBJ2-2
clone size: -
CDR3 protein: CASSASGSSTGELFF
CDR3 DNA: TGTGCCAGCAGCGCTAGCGGGAGTTCTACCGGGGAGCTGTTTTTT

V gene: TRBV5-4
D gene: -
J gene: TRBJ2-3
clone size: -
CDR3 protein: CASSLGLDTDTQYF
CDR3 DNA: TGTGCCAGCAGCTTGGGACTAGACACAGATACGCAGTATTTT